This is a list of T cell receptor beta chains from one sample in a study of blood T cell repertoires in COVID-19. The data were produced by immunoSEQ multiplex PCR, yet TCRdb's version contains in-frame clones alone and is incomplete. The table records roughly 76,000 clones, approximately 90% of them present only once. Source material: peripheral blood. The receptors originated from a man aged 25-40 years with acute or convalescent COVID-19. Each CDR3 is given with its conserved first and last residue. The D gene is left open where the match is weak.

TRBD1 TRBV27 CASSLKGGHDQPQHF
TRBD2 TRBV9 CASSVGAQVPGLAGVLDTQYF
- TRBV5-1 CARHRAVTDTQYF
TRBD2 TRBV19 CASSIGTSGGYNEQFF
- TRBV28 CASISLGRGTEAFF
TRBD2 TRBV30 CAWSRFRTSGSTDTQYF
TRBD1 TRBV7-9 CASSPRTGVNYGYTF
TRBD2 TRBV7-2 CASSLGPPEAAGGADTQYF
TRBD1 TRBV7-2 CASSFTGAPSSPLHF
- TRBV30 CAWGLEGRLVYGYTF
TRBD2 TRBV19 CASSISGRHTDTQYF
- TRBV6-1 CASSEGGSPRGYTF
- TRBV19 CASSTYEEGKQPQHF
TRBD2 TRBV6-2/TRBV6-3 CASSYGGRPWEQYF
TRBD1 TRBV27 CASSFRDRGRGYTF
TRBD1 TRBV5-4 CASSSSDRGGEQYF
TRBD1 TRBV10-3 CAARTGPNEKLFF